The 31 T cell receptor beta chains reported below all come from one sample, sequenced in a study of T cell responses to AZD1222 COVID-19 vaccine listed by TCRdb under 2021. The sample's time point label, decoded: baseline before first vaccination. Receptor libraries were prepared by the immunoSEQ multiplex PCR assay. The table comes from immuneACCESS by way of TCRdb, which keeps in-frame sequences with V and J called. Part of the clones is missing from these tables; in studies checked, under half for an unresolved V gene and the rest for unknown reasons. Counted in this sample were approximately 160,000 clones; roughly nine tenths of them appeared once. The top ten clones comprise more than 1.3% of the sample. The material sequenced was peripheral blood, taken on day 0 of AZD1222 vaccination. These receptors originate from an adult in good health.

This clone was seen only once. The V gene is TRBV12-3 or TRBV12-4, the J gene TRBJ1-1; D is possibly TRBD1 (6 bases). This CDR3 has 13 residues. Trimming took off 2 bases at V and 7 bases at J, with 11 bases between the two ends. The CDR3: CASSLREGGEAFF. The CDR3 DNA reads TGTGCCAGCAGTTTAAGGGAGGGGGGTGAAGCTTTCTTT.

This clone was recorded only once. J is TRBJ2-7 and V is TRBV7-2; D is uncertain. From germline, CDR1 is SGHTA and CDR2 FQGNSA. Trimming stripped 1 base from V and 0 bases from J, with 13 bases between. CDR3 size: 16 residues. CDR3 residues: CASSLVVGSSSYEQYF. CDR3 DNA: TGTGCCAGCAGCTTAGTAGTAGGGTCGAGCTCCTACGAGCAGTACTTC.

This clone was detected once. V is TRBV5-6 and J is TRBJ1-4; D may be TRBD1 (5 bases). The CDR3 loop spans 14 amino acids. Germline lookup yields CDR1 SGHDT and CDR2 YYEEEE. V gave up 4 bases and J gave up 4 bases, with 11 bases separating them. The chain's CDR3 is CASSQDRLNEKLFF. The CDR3 DNA reads TGTGCCAGCAGCCAAGACAGACTTAATGAAAAACTGTTTTTT.

The J gene is TRBJ1-5, the V gene TRBV6-5; D is uncertain. The V gene lost 7 bases and the J gene lost 8 bases, with 12 bases spanning the gap. The germline gives CDR1 MNHEY, CDR2 SVGAGI. The CDR3 extends over 12 amino acids. The CDR3 bases are TGTGCCAGCACCCAGGCCTCGGAGCCCCAGCATTTT. Amino acids: CASTQASEPQHF.

This chain uses TRBV7-3 with TRBJ1-6; no firm D call. The CDR3 loop spans 16 amino acids. CDR1 and CDR2 (germline): SGHTA, FQGTGA. V was clipped by 4 bases and J by 5 bases, with 15 bases between them. CDR3 sequence (DNA): TGTGCCAGCAGCTCCGACGGACTTAGGCATAATTCACCCCTCCACTTT. Protein sequence: CASSSDGLRHNSPLHF.

The rearrangement uses TRBV5-1 and TRBJ2-5; D might be TRBD1 (6 bases). CDR3 length equals 15 residues. Germline V gene lookup returns CDR1 SGHRS and CDR2 YFSETQ. Between the trimmed V and J ends, which lost 0 bases and 5 bases, there was a span of 14 bases. For the CDR3, the DNA is TGCGCCAGCAGCTTGGTTAGGACAGAGGGCGAGACCCAGTACTTC. This codes for CASSLVRTEGETQYF.

V usage is TRBV6-6 and J usage is TRBJ1-5; 8 nucleotides agree with TRBD1. The CDR3 has 16 amino acids. Germline CDR1 and CDR2: MNHNY and SVGAGI (reference sequence). J lost 6 bases, V lost 3 bases, and 10 bases had no gene match. The CDR3 nucleotides read TGTGCCAGCAGTTATAGCTTAAGGACAGGGAGTCAGCCCCAGCATTTT. It encodes CASSYSLRTGSQPQHF.

The J gene is TRBJ2-1, the V gene TRBV28; perhaps D is TRBD1 or TRBD2 (5 bases each). Germline-derived CDR1 and CDR2 are MDHEN and SYDVKM. V lost 6 bases to trimming and J lost 7 bases, with 25 bases between them. This CDR3 is 17 amino acids long. CDR3 nucleotides: TGTGCCAGCAGAGTAAGGGACGGACTCCCGACCCTGAATGAGCAGTTCTTC. This encodes CASRVRDGLPTLNEQFF.

The chain carries TRBV9 and TRBJ2-7, with a possible D match to TRBD1 (5 bases). The V and J ends lost 2 bases and 4 bases respectively, with 16 bases between them. This CDR3 contains 15 residues. Looked up from germline, CDR1 is SGDLS and CDR2 is YYNGEE. The CDR3 DNA reads as TGTGCCAGCAGCGTTGATTTGAGCAGGGATTACGAGCAGTACTTC. It yields the protein CASSVDLSRDYEQYF.

The V and J genes are TRBV5-4 and TRBJ2-6, with D possibly being TRBD2 (5 bases). Germline CDR1 and CDR2: SGHNT and YYREEE (reference sequence). This CDR3 is built from 16 residues. V shed 3 bases and J shed 0 bases, with 10 bases lying between them. CDR3 amino acids: CASSWRQRSGANVLTF. In nucleotides, the CDR3 is TGTGCCAGCAGCTGGAGGCAGCGCTCTGGGGCCAACGTCCTGACTTTC.

This clone appeared a few times. The chain's CDR3 is CASTSRGQGVSGNTIYF. The CDR3 coding sequence is TGTGCCAGTACCTCCCGTGGACAGGGCGTCTCTGGAAACACCATATATTTT. The chain carries TRBV19 and TRBJ1-3; TRBD1 matches at 8 bases. The germline gives CDR1 LNHDA, CDR2 SQIVND (reference sequence). The junction had 11 bases not matched to a gene; V was cut back by 7 bases and J by 0 bases. The CDR3 runs to 17 residues.

The chain couples TRBV6-2 or TRBV6-3 to TRBJ1-5; no definite D call. V lost 5 bases to trimming and J lost 6 bases, with 14 bases between them. The CDR3 has 14 amino acids. Germline CDR1 reads MNHEY; CDR2 reads SVGEGT. The CDR3 nucleotides are TGTGCCAGCAGTCACCACCGCGAAGGTCAGCCCCAGCATTTT. It translates to CASSHHREGQPQHF.

The chain couples TRBV6-5 to TRBJ1-1; D remains unclear. Germline assignment: CDR1 MNHEY and CDR2 SVGAGI. V was shortened by 4 bases and J by 1 base, with 13 bases between the two germline ends. The CDR3 sequence is 15 residues long. The CDR3 DNA reads TGTGCCAGCAGTTCCTTACAGAGAAAGAACACTGAAGCTTTCTTT. As protein: CASSSLQRKNTEAFF.

The chain is built from TRBV20-1 and TRBJ1-2; D gene unclear. The CDR3 has 11 residues. Germline CDR1 is DFQATT and CDR2 is SNEGSKA (reference sequence). The V and J ends lost 3 bases and 0 bases respectively, with 2 bases between them. The CDR3 coding sequence is TGCAGTGCTAGCGCTAACTATGGCTACACCTTC. It specifies CSASANYGYTF.

The chain couples TRBV30 to TRBJ1-2; maybe TRBD1 (5 bases). The CDR3 has 14 amino acids. CDR1 GTSNPN and CDR2 SVGIG come from the germline V gene (reference sequence). V was shortened by 7 bases and J by 0 bases, with 15 bases between the two germline ends. The CDR3 spells CAYGWGRANYGYTF. As DNA, the CDR3 is TGTGCCTACGGTTGGGGGAGAGCTAACTATGGCTACACCTTC.

This clone was seen a single time. The V gene is TRBV5-6, the J gene TRBJ1-1; D might be TRBD1 (5 bases). CDR3 size: 13 residues. V gave up 4 bases and J gave up 1 base, with 8 bases separating them. CDR1 SGHDT and CDR2 YYEEEE come from the germline V gene. CDR3 nucleotides: TGTGCCAGCAGCCTCGGGGGGAACACTGAAGCTTTCTTT. Translating gives CASSLGGNTEAFF.

V gene TRBV7-9 combines with J gene TRBJ2-5; the D gene is possibly TRBD1 (6 bases). The V gene lost 6 bases and the J gene lost 2 bases, with 13 bases spanning the gap. Germline V gives CDR1 SEHNR, CDR2 FQNEAQ (reference sequence). The CDR3 covers 14 residues. For the CDR3, the DNA is TGTGCCAGCAGTCCGGTAGACAGGCAAGAGACCCAGTACTTC. As protein: CASSPVDRQETQYF.

This clone has a single count. The chain couples TRBV5-5 to TRBJ1-4; D is perhaps TRBD1 (5 bases). The CDR3 spans 12 residues. V was pared by 4 bases and J by 11 bases, with 12 bases between. Germline CDR1 reads SGHKS; CDR2 reads YYEKEE (reference sequence). The CDR3: CASSPLGEKLFF. The CDR3 region has the DNA TGTGCCAGCAGCCCTTTGGGGGAGAAACTGTTTTTT.

This rearrangement joins TRBV6-6 to TRBJ1-2; TRBD1 matches at 9 bases. The germline V gene encodes CDR1 MNHNY and CDR2 SVGAGI (reference sequence). V was pared by 4 bases and J by 8 bases, with 5 bases of the junction left unmatched. CDR3 length: 13 residues. Here the CDR3 DNA reads TGTGCCAGCAGTTCCGTGGACAGGGGAGGCTACACCTTC. Its translation is CASSSVDRGGYTF.

This sequence joins TRBV5-1 and TRBJ2-1; 7 bases map to TRBD1. J lost 9 bases, V lost 5 bases, and 2 bases had no gene match. The CDR3 extends over 11 amino acids. Germline CDR1 SGHRS, CDR2 YFSETQ. Here the CDR3 reads CASSSGGEQFF. CDR3 bases: TGCGCCAGCAGTTCAGGGGGTGAGCAGTTCTTC.

The chain recombines TRBV5-8 with TRBJ1-5; D gene ambiguous. V was shortened by 1 base and J by 0 bases, with 8 bases between the two germline ends. Germline CDR1 is SGHTS and CDR2 is YDEGEE. This CDR3 is 15 amino acids long. The CDR3 protein is CASSLFRASNQPQHF. The DNA for the CDR3 is TGTGCCAGCAGCTTGTTTAGGGCTAGCAATCAGCCCCAGCATTTT. Full variable domain (missing parts from reference TRBV5-8 and TRBJ1-5): EAGVTQSPTHLIKTRGQQATLRCSPISGHTSVYWYQQALGLGLQFLLWYDEGEERNRGNFPPRFSGRQFPNYSSELNVNALELEDSALYLCASSLFRASNQPQHFGDGTRLSIL.

The rearrangement links TRBV7-9 to TRBJ1-2; weak D call: TRBD1 (5 bases). The CDR3 extends over 14 amino acids. The V gene's germline CDR1 is SEHNR and CDR2 FQNEAQ (reference sequence). V lost 5 bases and J 5 bases, leaving 15 bases between the germline ends. The CDR3: CASSLDSIGYGYTF. Written as DNA, the CDR3 is TGTGCCAGCAGCCTAGACAGTATCGGTTATGGCTACACCTTC.

This clone was detected only once. The chain carries TRBV6-5 and TRBJ1-6; possibly TRBD1 for D (5 bases). This CDR3 spans 12 amino acids. Trimming stripped 6 bases from V and 12 bases from J, with 12 bases between. Germline V CDR1 and CDR2: MNHEY, SVGAGI. The CDR3 is CASRGESKPLHF. CDR3 sequence (DNA): TGTGCCAGCAGGGGGGAGTCCAAACCCCTCCACTTT.

This sequence joins TRBV28 and TRBJ1-2, with TRBD1 matching 9 bases. The V gene end was trimmed by 6 bases and the J gene end by 4 bases; junction bases not matched to a gene: 15. There are 17 residues in the CDR3. In germline, CDR1 is MDHEN, CDR2 SYDVKM. The CDR3 sequence: CASSSDRGTILFYGYTF. The CDR3 coding sequence is TGTGCCAGCAGCTCCGACAGGGGGACGATCCTCTTCTATGGCTACACCTTC.

This chain connects TRBV4-2 to TRBJ2-3; D is uncertain. This CDR3 spans 12 amino acids. V lost 4 bases and J 6 bases, leaving 8 bases between the germline ends. Germline V gene sequence: CDR1 LGHNA, CDR2 YNFKEQ. DNA of the CDR3: TGTGCCAGCAGCCCCTCTTTTGATACGCAGTATTTT. This gives the protein CASSPSFDTQYF.

This rearrangement joins TRBV24-1 to TRBJ2-3; 10 nucleotides align to TRBD2. Germline V gene lookup returns CDR1 KGHDR and CDR2 SFDVKD. The CDR3 totals 18 residues. Trimming removed 2 bases from V and 1 base from J; junction bases left unmatched: 8. CDR3 amino acids: CATSDSFGLAGGTDTQYF. CDR3 DNA: TGTGCCACCAGTGATTCTTTTGGGCTAGCGGGGGGCACAGATACGCAGTATTTT.

The CDR3 protein is CASSLNMGQGKTQYF. The CDR3, as DNA: TGTGCCAGCAGCCTAAATATGGGACAGGGGAAGACCCAGTACTTC. The chain carries TRBV7-2 and TRBJ2-5, with 10 bases lining up with TRBD1. Per germline, CDR1 SGHTA and CDR2 FQGNSA. Losses at the gene ends were 5 bases for V and 6 bases for J; bases not matched to a gene: 9. The CDR3 extends over 15 amino acids. The variable domain in full, completed from reference TRBV7-2 and TRBJ2-5, reads GAGVSQSPSNKVTEKGKDVELRCDPISGHTALYWYRQSLGQGLEFLIYFQGNSAPDKSGLPSDRFSAERTGGSVSTLTIQRTQQEDSAVYLCASSLNMGQGKTQYFGPGTRLLVL.

The chain employs TRBV6-5 and TRBJ1-6; 8 bases match TRBD1. Germline V gives CDR1 MNHEY, CDR2 SVGAGI. The CDR3 runs 15 residues. J lost 4 bases, V lost 6 bases, and 5 bases had no gene match. The CDR3 DNA reads TGTGCCAGCAGGGACAGGGCTGGGTATAATTCACCCCTCCACTTT. Encoded protein: CASRDRAGYNSPLHF.

The rearrangement joins TRBV6-4 to TRBJ2-5; 8 nucleotides match TRBD2. This CDR3 comprises 15 residues. With 4 bases clipped from V and 5 bases from J, the junction kept 9 bases outside the gene matches. CDR1 is MRHNA and CDR2 is SNTAGT in the germline V gene. The CDR3 DNA reads as TGTGCCAGCAGTGCCTCAGCGGGGGCCTTGGAGACCCAGTACTTC. Its translation is CASSASAGALETQYF.

The V call is TRBV6-6, the J call TRBJ2-3; D possibly corresponds to TRBD1 (5 bases). Deletions cut 5 bases from V and 0 bases from J, with 12 bases between. The CDR3 loop spans 15 amino acids. Germline V gene data show CDR1 as MNHNY and CDR2 as SVGAGI (reference sequence). The CDR3 spells CASSPRGASTDTQYF. In DNA form, the CDR3 reads TGTGCCAGCAGTCCTAGGGGCGCGAGCACAGATACGCAGTATTTT.

The rearrangement joins TRBV4-3 to TRBJ2-1; D remains ambiguous. This CDR3 comprises 15 residues. Germline-derived CDR1 and CDR2 are LGHNA and YSLEER. Between the trimmed V and J ends, which lost 1 base and 2 bases, there was a span of 9 bases. This CDR3 is CASSQVAETYNEQFF. The CDR3 coding sequence is TGCGCCAGCAGCCAAGTCGCAGAGACCTACAATGAGCAGTTCTTC.